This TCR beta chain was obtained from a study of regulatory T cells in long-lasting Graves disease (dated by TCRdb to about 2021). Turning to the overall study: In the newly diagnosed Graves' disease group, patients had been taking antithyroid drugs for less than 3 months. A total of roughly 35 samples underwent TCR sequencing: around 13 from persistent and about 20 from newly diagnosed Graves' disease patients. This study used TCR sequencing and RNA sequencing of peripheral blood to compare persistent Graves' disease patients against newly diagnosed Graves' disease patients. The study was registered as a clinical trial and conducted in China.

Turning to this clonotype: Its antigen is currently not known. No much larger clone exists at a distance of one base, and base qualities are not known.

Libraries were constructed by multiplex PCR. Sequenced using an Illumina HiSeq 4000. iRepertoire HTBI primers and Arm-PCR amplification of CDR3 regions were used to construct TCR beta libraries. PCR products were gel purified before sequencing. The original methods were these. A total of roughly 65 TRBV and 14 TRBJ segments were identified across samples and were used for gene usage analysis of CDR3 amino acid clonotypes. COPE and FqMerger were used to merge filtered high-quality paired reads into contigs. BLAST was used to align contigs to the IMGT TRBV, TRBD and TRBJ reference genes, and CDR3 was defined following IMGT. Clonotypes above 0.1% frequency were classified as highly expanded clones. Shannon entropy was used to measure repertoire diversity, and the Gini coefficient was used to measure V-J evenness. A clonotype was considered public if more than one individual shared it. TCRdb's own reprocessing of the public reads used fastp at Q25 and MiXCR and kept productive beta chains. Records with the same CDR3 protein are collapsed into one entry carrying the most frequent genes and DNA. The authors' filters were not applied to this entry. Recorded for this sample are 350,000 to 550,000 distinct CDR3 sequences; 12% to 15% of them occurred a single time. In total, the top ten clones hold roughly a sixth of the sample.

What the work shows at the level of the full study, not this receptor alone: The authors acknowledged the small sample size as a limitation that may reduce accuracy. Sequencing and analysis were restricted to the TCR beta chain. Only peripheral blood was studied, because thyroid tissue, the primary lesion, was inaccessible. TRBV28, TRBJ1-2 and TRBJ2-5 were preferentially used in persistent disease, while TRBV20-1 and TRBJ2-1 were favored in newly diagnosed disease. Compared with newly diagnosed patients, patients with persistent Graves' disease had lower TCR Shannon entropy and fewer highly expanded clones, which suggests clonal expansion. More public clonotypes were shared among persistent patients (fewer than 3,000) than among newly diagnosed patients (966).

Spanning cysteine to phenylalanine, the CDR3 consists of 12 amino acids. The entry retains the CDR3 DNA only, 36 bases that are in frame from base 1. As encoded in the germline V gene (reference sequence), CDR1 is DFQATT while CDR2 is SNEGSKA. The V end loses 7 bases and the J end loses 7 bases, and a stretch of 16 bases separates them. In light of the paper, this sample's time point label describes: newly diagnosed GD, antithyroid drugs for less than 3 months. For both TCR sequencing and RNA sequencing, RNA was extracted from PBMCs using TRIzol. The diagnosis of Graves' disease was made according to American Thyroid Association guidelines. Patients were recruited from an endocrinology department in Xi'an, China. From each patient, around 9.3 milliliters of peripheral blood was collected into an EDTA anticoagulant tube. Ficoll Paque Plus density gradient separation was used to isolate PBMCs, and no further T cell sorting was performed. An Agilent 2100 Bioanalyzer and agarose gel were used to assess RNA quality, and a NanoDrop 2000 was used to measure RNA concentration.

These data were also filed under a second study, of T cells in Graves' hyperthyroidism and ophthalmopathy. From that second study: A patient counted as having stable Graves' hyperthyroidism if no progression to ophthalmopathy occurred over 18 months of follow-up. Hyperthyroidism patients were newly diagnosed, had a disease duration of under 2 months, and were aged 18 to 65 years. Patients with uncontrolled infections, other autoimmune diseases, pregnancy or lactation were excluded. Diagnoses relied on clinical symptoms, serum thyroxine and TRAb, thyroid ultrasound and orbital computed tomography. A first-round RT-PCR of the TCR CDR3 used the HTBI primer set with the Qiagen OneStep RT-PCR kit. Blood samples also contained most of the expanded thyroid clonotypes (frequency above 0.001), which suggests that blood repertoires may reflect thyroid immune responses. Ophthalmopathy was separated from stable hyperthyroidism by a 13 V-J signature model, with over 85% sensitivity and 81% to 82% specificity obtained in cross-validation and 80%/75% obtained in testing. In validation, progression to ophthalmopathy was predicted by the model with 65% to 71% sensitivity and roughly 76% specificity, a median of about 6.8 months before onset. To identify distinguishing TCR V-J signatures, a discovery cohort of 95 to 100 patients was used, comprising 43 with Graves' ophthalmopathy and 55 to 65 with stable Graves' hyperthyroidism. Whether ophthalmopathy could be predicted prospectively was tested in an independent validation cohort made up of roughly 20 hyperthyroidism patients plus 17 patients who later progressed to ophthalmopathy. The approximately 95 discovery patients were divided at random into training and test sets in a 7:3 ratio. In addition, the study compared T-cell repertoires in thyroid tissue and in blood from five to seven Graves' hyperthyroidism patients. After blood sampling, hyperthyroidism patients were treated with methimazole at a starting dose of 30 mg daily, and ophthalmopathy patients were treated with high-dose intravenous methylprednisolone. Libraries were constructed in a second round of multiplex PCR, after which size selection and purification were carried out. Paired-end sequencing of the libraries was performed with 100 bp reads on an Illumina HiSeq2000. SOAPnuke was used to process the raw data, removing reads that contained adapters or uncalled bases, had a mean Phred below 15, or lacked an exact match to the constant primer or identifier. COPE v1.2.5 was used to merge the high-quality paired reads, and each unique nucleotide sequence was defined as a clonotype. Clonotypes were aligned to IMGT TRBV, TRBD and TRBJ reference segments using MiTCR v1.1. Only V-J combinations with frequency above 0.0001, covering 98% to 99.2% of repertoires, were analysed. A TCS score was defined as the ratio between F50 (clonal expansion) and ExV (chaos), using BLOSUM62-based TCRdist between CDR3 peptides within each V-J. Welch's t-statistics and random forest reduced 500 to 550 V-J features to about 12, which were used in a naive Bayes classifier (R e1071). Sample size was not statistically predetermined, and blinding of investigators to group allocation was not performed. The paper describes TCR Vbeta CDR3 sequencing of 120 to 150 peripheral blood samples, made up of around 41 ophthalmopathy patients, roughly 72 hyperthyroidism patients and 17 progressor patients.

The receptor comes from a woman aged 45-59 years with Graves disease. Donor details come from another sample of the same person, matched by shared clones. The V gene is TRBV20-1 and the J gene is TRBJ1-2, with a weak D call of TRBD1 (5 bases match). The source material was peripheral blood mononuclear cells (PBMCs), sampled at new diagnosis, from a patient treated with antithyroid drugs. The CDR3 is CSVEGICGGYTF. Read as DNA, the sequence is TGCAGTGTTGAGGGGATTTGCGGTGGCTACACCTTC.